Shown below are 19 T cell receptor beta chains from a single sample sequenced in a study of blood T cell repertoires in COVID-19. Clones were sequenced by immunoSEQ multiplex PCR, and TCRdb holds only the in-frame ones, with some missing. The sample records about 120,000 clones, about 74% being singletons. Sample: peripheral blood. The receptors derive from a human donor in a cohort sampled during active COVID-19.

The gene calls are TRBV7-2 and TRBJ2-7; D gene unclear. Per the germline V gene, CDR1 is SGHTA and CDR2 is FQGNSA. Trimming removed 2 bases at V and 2 bases at J, with 10 bases between. The CDR3 runs 14 residues. CDR3 nucleotides: TGTGCCAGCAGCTTAACCCCAGGTACCTACGAGCAGTACTTC. It codes for CASSLTPGTYEQYF.

The chain has TRBV6-6 and TRBJ2-5; the D gene is possibly TRBD2 (5 bases). V lost 2 bases and J lost 5, with 15 bases in between. The germline gives CDR1 MNHNY, CDR2 SVGAGI (reference sequence). The CDR3 has 15 residues. CDR3 DNA sequence: TGTGCCAGCAGTTACGGAGTAAGGACTGGGGAGACCCAGTACTTC. Translating it yields CASSYGVRTGETQYF.

This chain links TRBV4-1 with TRBJ2-7; 11 positions match TRBD1. This CDR3 contains 14 residues. Germline trimming cut 5 bases from V and 3 bases from J; bases unmatched to any gene: 3. Germline V gives CDR1 MGHRA, CDR2 YSYEKL. DNA of the CDR3: TGCGCCAGCAGCTGGGACAGGGGGGTCTACGAGCAGTACTTC. Translation gives CASSWDRGVYEQYF.

The chain carries TRBV10-2 and TRBJ1-1; possible D gene TRBD1, 6 bases. Trimming left V 7 bases short and J 5 bases short, with 14 bases between. There are 13 residues in the CDR3. Per germline, CDR1 WSHSY and CDR2 SAAADI. CDR3 coding DNA: TGCGCCAGCAAACCGACAGGAGCAACTGAAGCTTTCTTT. This gives the protein CASKPTGATEAFF.

J is TRBJ2-7 and V is TRBV23-1; D may be TRBD1 (5 bases). TRBV23-1 is given ORF status, its function remaining uncertain. The V gene lost 7 bases and the J gene lost 5 bases, with 18 bases spanning the gap. This CDR3 has 14 amino acids. The CDR3 loop is CASIPGPFSHEQYF. Written as DNA, the CDR3 is TGCGCCAGCATCCCAGGGCCCTTTTCCCACGAGCAGTACTTC.

The chain employs TRBV6-2 or TRBV6-3 and TRBJ2-7; 9 nucleotides agree with TRBD2. The CDR3 is made up of 16 amino acids. Germline CDR1 and CDR2: MNHEY and SVGEGT. V lost 2 bases and J lost 4; bases outside the gene matches: 9. CDR3 nucleotides: TGTGCCAGCAGTTACGGGCTACTAGCGGGTCTATACGAGCAGTACTTC. Translation gives CASSYGLLAGLYEQYF.

CDR3 nucleotides: TGTGCCAGCAGACCCCCTTCGGGACAGGGGTCCTACGAGCAGTACTTC. Its translation is CASRPPSGQGSYEQYF. The chain recombines TRBV6-6 with TRBJ2-7; 10 bases map to TRBD1. Germline CDR1 MNHNY, CDR2 SVGAGI (reference sequence). The CDR3 is made up of 16 amino acids. V was clipped by 6 bases and J by 1 base; unmatched bases: 9.

The chain couples TRBV6-5 to TRBJ2-7; 10 bases match TRBD1. This CDR3 is built from 13 residues. Germline assignment: CDR1 MNHEY and CDR2 SVGAGI. Trimming removed 7 bases from V and 7 bases from J; junction bases left unmatched: 7. CDR3 in amino acids: CASMRQGAREQYF. The CDR3 region has the DNA TGTGCCAGCATGAGACAGGGGGCGAGGGAGCAGTACTTC.

The V call is TRBV15, the J call TRBJ2-3; 7 bases fit TRBD2. CDR1 is LNHNV and CDR2 is YYDKDF in the germline V gene (reference sequence). Losses at the gene ends were 8 bases for V and 7 bases for J; bases not matched to a gene: 9. The CDR3 sequence is 13 residues long. The CDR3 DNA is TGTGCCACCGGGAGGTCCGGGGGGAATACGCAGTATTTT. Residues: CATGRSGGNTQYF. The whole variable domain, filled in from reference TRBV15 and TRBJ2-3, reads DAMVIQNPRYQVTQFGKPVTLSCSQTLNHNVMYWYQQKSSQAPKLLFHYYDKDFNNEADTPDNFQSRRPNTSFCFLDIRSPGLGDTAMYLCATGRSGGNTQYFGPGTRLTVL.

This chain joins TRBV9 and TRBJ2-7; tentatively, D is TRBD1 (6 bases). The germline CDR1 and CDR2 sequences are SGDLS and YYNGEE. The CDR3 is made up of 15 amino acids. Trimming shortened V by 2 bases and J by 0 bases, and 12 bases separated the two germline ends. CDR3 amino acids: CASSVSPGDSYEQYF. The DNA of the CDR3 is TGTGCCAGCAGCGTGTCGCCAGGGGACTCCTACGAGCAGTACTTC. Together with reference TRBV9 and TRBJ2-7, the CDR3 gives the full variable domain: DSGVTQTPKHLITATGQRVTLRCSPRSGDLSVYWYQQSLDQGLQFLIQYYNGEERAKGNILERFSAQQFPDLHSELNLSSLELGDSALYFCASSVSPGDSYEQYFGPGTRLTVT.

The chain combines TRBV6-6 with TRBJ1-2, with 8 nucleotides matching TRBD1. CDR3 length: 14 amino acids. Trimming took 6 bases from V and 5 from J; bases not matched to a gene: 8. Per germline, CDR1 MNHNY and CDR2 SVGAGI (reference sequence). The CDR3 protein is CASRADRGLYGYTF. In nucleotides, the CDR3 is TGTGCCAGCAGAGCAGACAGGGGTTTATATGGCTACACCTTC.

This clone was seen a handful of times. CDR3 sequence: CASSLGGGSNIQYF. In DNA form, the CDR3 reads TGTGCCAGCAGCTTAGGAGGGGGCTCTAACATTCAGTACTTC. The rearrangement links TRBV11-3 to TRBJ2-4; 7 bases agree with TRBD1. Germline CDR1 reads SGHNT; CDR2 reads YENEEA. V was pared by 1 base and J by 7 bases, with 4 bases of the junction left unmatched. The CDR3 is 14 residues long.

The chain links TRBV19 to TRBJ2-7; D may be TRBD2 (5 bases). With 5 bases removed from V and 1 base from J, the gap between germline ends came to 12 bases. The CDR3 sequence is 14 residues long. Germline V gene lookup returns CDR1 LNHDA and CDR2 SQIVND (reference sequence). The CDR3: CASSPRTGSYEQYF. CDR3 sequence (DNA): TGTGCCAGTAGTCCACGGACGGGGTCCTACGAGCAGTACTTC.

This chain connects TRBV6-5 to TRBJ2-7, with 8 bases aligning to TRBD1. Losses at the gene ends were 6 bases for V and 2 bases for J; bases not matched to a gene: 6. Germline V gene sequence: CDR1 MNHEY, CDR2 SVGAGI. The CDR3 totals 14 residues. CDR3 sequence reads: CASSPDRGPYEQYF. CDR3 bases: TGTGCCAGCAGCCCCGACAGGGGCCCCTACGAGCAGTACTTC.

This chain connects TRBV6-5 to TRBJ1-1; D possibly corresponds to TRBD1 (6 bases). Germline V gene lookup returns CDR1 MNHEY and CDR2 SVGAGI. CDR3 length: 14 residues. Trimming removed 2 bases from V and 2 bases from J, with 9 bases in between. The CDR3 DNA sequence: TGTGCCAGCAGTTACACACAGGGAAACACTGAAGCTTTCTTT. This translates into CASSYTQGNTEAFF.

A single count supports this clone. The chain employs TRBV7-8 and TRBJ2-7; TRBD2 agrees at 10 bases. With 5 bases clipped from V and 4 bases from J, the junction kept 8 bases outside the gene matches. The CDR3 loop spans 15 amino acids. CDR1 is SGHVS, CDR2 FQNEAQ, per germline. Written as DNA, the CDR3 is TGTGCCAGCAGCCCGAGCGGGGGGGCGGGTTACGAGCAGTACTTC. Its protein is CASSPSGGAGYEQYF.

The chain combines TRBV6-5 with TRBJ2-7; TRBD1 matches at 8 bases. V lost 7 bases, J lost 0 bases, and 8 bases stayed unmatched. Germline CDR1 MNHEY, CDR2 SVGAGI. The CDR3 has 15 amino acids. The CDR3 spells CASTMTGVSSYEQYF. The DNA for the CDR3 is TGTGCCAGCACCATGACAGGGGTGAGCTCCTACGAGCAGTACTTC.

By share, this clone counts as medium-sized. The J gene is TRBJ1-6, the V gene TRBV30; perhaps TRBD1 as D (5 bases). Per germline, CDR1 GTSNPN and CDR2 SVGIG (reference sequence). CDR3 length: 23 amino acids. Deletions cut 0 bases from V and 0 bases from J, with 30 bases between. CDR3 sequence: CAWSVLGVWGSREKDSYNSPLHF. In DNA, the CDR3 is TGTGCCTGGAGTGTACTAGGAGTGTGGGGCTCCCGGGAGAAAGACTCCTATAATTCACCCCTCCACTTT.

This clone has a handful of counts. The chain links TRBV2 to TRBJ1-4; no clear D. The V end was cut by 8 bases, the J end by 12 bases, with 19 bases between. The CDR3 covers 13 residues. Per germline, CDR1 SNHLY and CDR2 FYNNEI. This CDR3 reads CASSAAGRVELFF. CDR3 nucleotide sequence: TGTGCCAGCTCCGCGGCGGGTCGTGTAGAACTGTTTTTT.